This T cell receptor beta chain was sequenced during a study of vaccination and CD4 T cells after COVID-19. Whole-study context: In culture, cells were exposed to overlapping spike peptides from SARS-CoV-2, HCoV-NL63, HCoV-OC43 and HCoV-229E.

In its sample, this clonotype was seen a few times. No antigen is known for it. Cultured CD4+ T cell DNA underwent sequencing with the Oncomine TCR Beta short-read assay. Genomic DNA was drawn out of CD4+ T cells grown in culture. TCRdb re-analysed the PCR reads in MiXCR, keeping a single row per CDR3 protein. This table holds more than 20,000 distinct CDR3 sequences, about 31% found once. Trimming removed 6 bases from V and 12 bases from J, with 15 bases in between. This CDR3 region has 12 residues. In germline, CDR1 is SNHLY, CDR2 FYNNEI. Sample treatment: 10-day PBMC culture with coronavirus spike peptide pools or control peptides (ViraFEST assay).

The clonotype was recovered from a human donor with COVID-19. Input material: cultured CD4+ T cells from blood. The gene calls are TRBV2 and TRBJ2-1; D gene unclear. CDR3 region: CASRDLLIPQFF. Written as DNA, the CDR3 is TGTGCCAGCAGGGACCTCCTGATACCGCAGTTCTTC. Variable domain in full (rest from reference TRBV2 and TRBJ2-1): EPEVTQTPSHQVTQMGQEVILRCVPISNHLYFYWYRQILGQKVEFLVSFYNNEISEKSEIFDDQFSVERPDGSNFTLKIRSTKLEDSAMYFCASRDLLIPQFFGPGTRLTVL.